Detailed here is one T cell receptor (beta chain). Its antigen remains unidentified. This sample was taken from a study of monozygotic twins with inflammatory bowel disease (dated by TCRdb to about 2019). Regarding the complete study: The complete study included approximately 28 monozygotic twin pairs: 19 IBD-discordant Danish pairs and nine German pairs, of which four were IBD-concordant and five were IBD-discordant. Within discordant pairs, disease-associated traits were sought mainly by comparing IBD patients with their genetically identical healthy co-twins. Each individual had, on average, about 151 000 unique TCRalpha sequences and 181 000 unique TCRbeta sequences available for analysis.

From each donor, an approximately 2.4 ml peripheral blood sample was collected into PAXgene tubes and kept at -80 degrees C. Without any T cell sorting, total RNA was extracted from whole blood using the PAXgene blood miRNA kit on an automated QIAcube. Peripheral blood from monozygotic twin pairs concordant or discordant for inflammatory bowel disease was subjected to deep TCRalpha and TCRbeta repertoire profiling with unique molecular barcoding. Smoking habits were recorded for all twin pairs, with individuals classified as current, former or never smokers. The CDR3 starts with the cysteine, ends with the phenylalanine, and has 11 residues. No nucleotide data were recorded. On the study overall, not on this receptor specifically: The analysis was unable to tell different T cell subtypes apart. TCRbeta repertoire diversity, by inverse Simpson index, was decreased in IBD patients compared with their healthy co-twins. No single strong signal or clonotype linked to IBD turned up in the results, so the idea that one exists was not supported. Differing immunosuppressive treatments among patients may have added background noise and inter-individual variability to the repertoires. No difference in repertoire similarity was observed between concordant and discordant twins, possibly owing to limited statistical power. IBD patients shared fewer clonotypes with other individuals than healthy twins did, most markedly in patients showing signs of disease activity.

Library preparation was by 5' RACE. Preparation of each TCR library used around 3.5 ug of total RNA. cDNA was synthesized with SMARTScribe reverse transcriptase in eight separate reactions per sample. During cDNA synthesis, template switching was used to introduce unique molecular identifiers that contained a 6-nucleotide sample barcode. TCRalpha and TCRbeta cDNA was amplified by two nested PCRs of around 16 and 10 cycles, with bead purification after each PCR. Before amplification, the cDNA was treated with uracil DNA-glycosylase and purified using the QIAquick PCR purification kit. In the second PCR, Illumina TruSeq-compatible adapters and sample-specific barcodes were added. Library quality and concentration were assessed using TapeStation and Qubit, and about 5 ng of each library was pooled. Pooled libraries were sequenced on an Illumina HiSeq2500 single-index Rapid Run with 2 x 100 bp reads and custom sequencing primers. The authors processed their data as follows. MiGEC version 1.2.6 was used for UMI-based consensus assembly to correct PCR and sequencing errors. MiXCR version 2.1.1 was used to carry out V(D)J alignment, clonotype assembly and CDR3 extraction. To normalise gene usage, clonotype sharing and MAIT/NKT TCR abundance, the analysis used the top 1000, 10 000 and 20 000 clonotypes per sample. Diversity was computed as the inverse Simpson index with the vegan R package after downsampling to 27 000 UMIs. Paired Mann-Whitney U tests were applied to discordant twin pairs, with Benjamini-Hochberg correction for multiple testing. Through TCRdb reprocessing, the reads give one entry per CDR3 protein sequence; DNA is omitted. The V and J calls and clone size come from TCRdb's table, not from the authors' own analysis. The sample has roughly 320,000 distinct CDR3 sequences on record. 5.6% of the sample rests with the top ten.

This TCR was recovered from a human donor with ulcerative colitis or Crohn's disease, or a healthy co-twin of an affected twin (not recorded which). Recombination linked TRBV12-3 or TRBV12-4 to TRBJ2-1. The specimen sequenced was blood. The CDR3 is CASSLMNEQFF.